This T cell receptor (beta chain) was observed in a study of response to subunit inactivated influenza vaccine. In this sample, this clonotype turned up a few times. TCRdb re-derived calls from the RT-PCR reads in MiXCR, one entry per CDR3 protein. Seen here are around 200,000 distinct CDR3 sequences, approximately 12% observed once, and the top ten hold around 28%. Germline values: CDR1 MDHEN, CDR2 SYDVKM. The CDR3 sequence is 15 residues long. With 4 bases clipped from V and 5 bases from J, the junction kept 5 bases outside the gene matches. The same sample was also studied in work on T cells expressing NK-cell markers. In that study: UMIs were included in TCR beta cDNA generated by 5'RACE template switching. The study drew TCR beta repertoires from sorted CD3+CD56+NKG2C+, CD3+CD56+NKG2C- and CD3+CD56-NKG2C+ T cells. Sequenced donors, eight in total, included seven who were HCMV-seropositive and one who was seronegative. In more than 5 donors, dominant CD3+CD56+NKG2C+ clonotypes ranked among the top 10 CD8+ clonotypes.

This TCR was sampled from a man aged 45-65 years who received an inactivated influenza vaccine. The material was CD8+ T cells sorted from PBMCs, obtained 12 days after vaccination. The chain carries TRBV28 and TRBJ2-7; 13 bases align to TRBD2. The CDR3 DNA is TGTGCCAGCAGTTCACTAGCGGGAGGGCCCCACGAGCAGTACTTC. This encodes CASSSLAGGPHEQYF.